This is a list of T cell receptor beta chains from one sample in a study of T cell repertoires in cytomegalovirus infection. Their cognate antigens are unknown. TCRdb processed the reads anew with MiXCR; each CDR3 protein has one entry. The sample shows about 830,000 distinct CDR3 sequences, around a third of them seen only once. This specimen was cultured CD8+ T cells from PBMCs, taken from culture after CMV antigen stimulation. The source is a human donor in good health (CMV status not recorded). Some clones in this sample may be carry-over from other donors' samples. Each CDR3 is given with its conserved first and last residue. The order of the fields is V gene, J gene, clone size, D gene, CDR3 DNA, CDR3 protein. A D gene is named only where the DNA matches it firmly. Some rows have no size entry. The others give once, few or many, or a class for an expanded clone.

v_call: TRBV7-9; j_call: TRBJ2-3; clone_size: NA; d_call: TRBD2; cdr3_nt: TGTGCCAGCAGCCCACCCTTAGCGGGGGAGAGCACAGATACGCAGTATTTT; cdr3_aa: CASSPPLAGESTDTQYF
v_call: TRBV6-2/TRBV6-3; j_call: TRBJ2-1; clone_size: few; d_call: TRBD1; cdr3_nt: TGTGCCAGCAGTCTGGGGGACAGGGCCTGGTACGGGCAGTTCTTC; cdr3_aa: CASSLGDRAWYGQFF
v_call: TRBV3-1; j_call: TRBJ2-2; clone_size: NA; d_call: TRBD2; cdr3_nt: TGTGCCAGCAGCCAAATGGGGGGACTAGACAGCCCCAACGGGGAGCTGTTTTTT; cdr3_aa: CASSQMGGLDSPNGELFF
v_call: TRBV3-1; j_call: TRBJ2-1; clone_size: NA; d_call: NA; cdr3_nt: TGTGCCAGCAGCCAAGATAGACCCTGGGAGAGCTCCTACAATGAGCAGTTCTTC; cdr3_aa: CASSQDRPWESSYNEQFF
v_call: TRBV9; j_call: TRBJ1-1; clone_size: few; d_call: NA; cdr3_nt: TGTGCCAGCAGCGGCAACCTGAACACTGAAGCTTTCTTT; cdr3_aa: CASSGNLNTEAFF
v_call: TRBV7-9; j_call: TRBJ2-5; clone_size: NA; d_call: NA; cdr3_nt: TGTGCCAGCAGCTTAGGGTCAGGACCCTATCAAGAGACCCAGTACTTC; cdr3_aa: CASSLGSGPYQETQYF
v_call: TRBV28; j_call: TRBJ1-1; clone_size: NA; d_call: TRBD1; cdr3_nt: TGTGCCACCTTACTCCAGGGGGTTCGAGGCACTGAAGCTTTCTTT; cdr3_aa: CATLLQGVRGTEAFF
v_call: TRBV19; j_call: TRBJ2-3; clone_size: NA; d_call: NA; cdr3_nt: TGTGCCAGTAGTATCGGCCACACAGATACGCAGTATTTT; cdr3_aa: CASSIGHTDTQYF
v_call: TRBV2; j_call: TRBJ1-1; clone_size: NA; d_call: TRBD1; cdr3_nt: TGTGCCAGCCTCCAAGGACAGGGCGGGGAAGAAAAGAGTTTAATGAACACTGAAGCTTTCTTT; cdr3_aa: CASLQGQGGEEKSLMNTEAFF
v_call: TRBV20-1; j_call: TRBJ2-1; clone_size: NA; d_call: NA; cdr3_nt: TGCAGTGCTAGAGTCGGGAGCAATGAGCAGTTCTTC; cdr3_aa: CSARVGSNEQFF
v_call: TRBV7-2; j_call: TRBJ1-4; clone_size: few; d_call: NA; cdr3_nt: TGTGCCAGCAGGTACCGGGGAGCAACTAATGAAAAACTGTTTTTT; cdr3_aa: CASRYRGATNEKLFF
v_call: TRBV7-2; j_call: TRBJ2-1; clone_size: many; d_call: TRBD2; cdr3_nt: TGTGCCAGCAGCTTAGTGGGGGGGGTCTCCTACAATGAGCAGTTCTTC; cdr3_aa: CASSLVGGVSYNEQFF
v_call: TRBV6-5; j_call: TRBJ1-4; clone_size: NA; d_call: NA; cdr3_nt: TGTGCCAGCAGTCCCCCAGGACTCGCTAGTCTGTTTTTT; cdr3_aa: CASSPPGLASLFF
v_call: TRBV19; j_call: TRBJ1-5; clone_size: few; d_call: NA; cdr3_nt: TGTGCCAGTAGTATTCGGCAGGTGAATCAGCCCCAGCATTTT; cdr3_aa: CASSIRQVNQPQHF
v_call: TRBV6-5; j_call: TRBJ1-4; clone_size: NA; d_call: TRBD1; cdr3_nt: TGTGCCAGCAGTTCGACAGGGGCTGGGAATGAAAAACTGTTTTTT; cdr3_aa: CASSSTGAGNEKLFF
v_call: TRBV4-1; j_call: TRBJ2-5; clone_size: few; d_call: TRBD1; cdr3_nt: TGCGCCAGCAGCCAAGAATGGGACAGGTCCAAGACCCAGTACTTC; cdr3_aa: CASSQEWDRSKTQYF
v_call: TRBV7-9; j_call: TRBJ2-3; clone_size: few; d_call: TRBD1; cdr3_nt: TGTGCCAGCAGCCCAACACAGGGGGTCCCTATCACAGATACGCAGTATTTT; cdr3_aa: CASSPTQGVPITDTQYF
v_call: TRBV29-1; j_call: TRBJ2-3; clone_size: once; d_call: NA; cdr3_nt: TGCAGCGTTGGGGCGCCAGGCACAGATACGCAGTATTTT; cdr3_aa: CSVGAPGTDTQYF
v_call: TRBV19; j_call: TRBJ2-7; clone_size: few; d_call: NA; cdr3_nt: TGTGCCAGTAGTATCTTCGCAGGGGCGGGGGACGAGCAGTACTTC; cdr3_aa: CASSIFAGAGDEQYF
v_call: TRBV6-6; j_call: TRBJ1-2; clone_size: NA; d_call: NA; cdr3_nt: TGTACCAGCAGCCCCGGCGGCGGCTACACCTTC; cdr3_aa: CTSSPGGGYTF
v_call: TRBV6-1; j_call: TRBJ2-2; clone_size: few; d_call: NA; cdr3_nt: TGTGCCAGCAGCCCCGGGACAGGCCCCGTCGGGACTACCTACACCGGGGAGCTGTTTTTT; cdr3_aa: CASSPGTGPVGTTYTGELFF
v_call: TRBV7-9; j_call: TRBJ2-7; clone_size: many; d_call: TRBD2; cdr3_nt: TGTGCCAGCAGCCAACCGGGACTAGCGGACCAGCAGTACTTC; cdr3_aa: CASSQPGLADQQYF
v_call: TRBV6-1; j_call: TRBJ2-7; clone_size: few; d_call: TRBD1; cdr3_nt: TGTGCCAGCACCTTCGTGGGACAGTCCTACGAGCAGTACTTC; cdr3_aa: CASTFVGQSYEQYF
v_call: TRBV5-1; j_call: TRBJ1-4; clone_size: NA; d_call: NA; cdr3_nt: TGCGCCAGCAGCTTTGGGGGGGCATCTAATGAAAAACTGTTTTTT; cdr3_aa: CASSFGGASNEKLFF
v_call: TRBV6-2/TRBV6-3; j_call: TRBJ2-1; clone_size: NA; d_call: NA; cdr3_nt: TGTGCCACCCTCCGAGGAGGAGGCTACAATGAGCAGTTCTTC; cdr3_aa: CATLRGGGYNEQFF
v_call: TRBV19; j_call: TRBJ1-1; clone_size: few; d_call: NA; cdr3_nt: TGTGCCAGTAGTATAGATCGGAAACAATGGAACACTGAAGCTTTCTTT; cdr3_aa: CASSIDRKQWNTEAFF
v_call: TRBV9; j_call: TRBJ2-3; clone_size: NA; d_call: TRBD2; cdr3_nt: TGTGCCAGCGGGGGGGAGCCCACAGATACGCAGTATTTT; cdr3_aa: CASGGEPTDTQYF
v_call: TRBV9; j_call: TRBJ1-2; clone_size: NA; d_call: TRBD1; cdr3_nt: TGTGCCAGCAGCCTTCAACAGGGGCCGGGGGGCGGCTACACCTTC; cdr3_aa: CASSLQQGPGGGYTF
v_call: TRBV6-1; j_call: TRBJ2-5; clone_size: NA; d_call: NA; cdr3_nt: TGTGCCAGCAGTACGGACCGGGACCGCTACCACGAAGAGACCCAGTACTTC; cdr3_aa: CASSTDRDRYHEETQYF
v_call: TRBV6-5; j_call: TRBJ1-5; clone_size: few; d_call: NA; cdr3_nt: TGTGCCAGCAGTTACTCTGGGCCAGGGGAGAATCAGCCCCAGCATTTT; cdr3_aa: CASSYSGPGENQPQHF
v_call: TRBV7-6; j_call: TRBJ2-6; clone_size: few; d_call: NA; cdr3_nt: TGTGCCAGCAGCTTCCTCGGATTCCAGGACCTACCGTCTGGGGCCAACGTCCTGACTTTC; cdr3_aa: CASSFLGFQDLPSGANVLTF
v_call: TRBV6-1; j_call: TRBJ2-5; clone_size: NA; d_call: NA; cdr3_nt: TGTGCCAGCAGCTACCTGTCTCTTGGGGTCGGATTCGAGACCCAGTACTTC; cdr3_aa: CASSYLSLGVGFETQYF
v_call: TRBV6-2/TRBV6-3; j_call: TRBJ2-5; clone_size: NA; d_call: NA; cdr3_nt: TGTGCCAGCAGTCGGACCCTCCTCGAGACCCAGTACTTC; cdr3_aa: CASSRTLLETQYF
v_call: TRBV7-9; j_call: TRBJ2-1; clone_size: NA; d_call: NA; cdr3_nt: TGTGCCAGCAGCCCAGCCTGGGGGAGCAATGAGCAGTTCTTC; cdr3_aa: CASSPAWGSNEQFF
v_call: TRBV6-2/TRBV6-3; j_call: TRBJ2-3; clone_size: NA; d_call: NA; cdr3_nt: TGTGCCAGCAGTTACGGCAGGGTGCTAGCAGCAGATACGCAGTATTTT; cdr3_aa: CASSYGRVLAADTQYF
v_call: TRBV7-4; j_call: TRBJ2-7; clone_size: once; d_call: TRBD1; cdr3_nt: TGTGCCAGCAGCTACACCGGGACAGGGGGCGCGTACGAGCAGTACTTC; cdr3_aa: CASSYTGTGGAYEQYF
v_call: TRBV27; j_call: TRBJ2-1; clone_size: few; d_call: TRBD2; cdr3_nt: TGTGCCAGCAGTTTAAGCCTAGCGGGGGCGTTCTACAATGAGCAGTTCTTC; cdr3_aa: CASSLSLAGAFYNEQFF
v_call: TRBV20-1; j_call: TRBJ1-5; clone_size: few; d_call: TRBD1; cdr3_nt: TGCAGTGCTAGAGATTTTGCGGGACAGGGGCCGGATCAGCCCCAGCATTTT; cdr3_aa: CSARDFAGQGPDQPQHF
v_call: TRBV7-9; j_call: TRBJ2-7; clone_size: NA; d_call: NA; cdr3_nt: TGTGCCAGCAGCTTTGGGGGCAGACCCTACGAGCAGTACTTC; cdr3_aa: CASSFGGRPYEQYF
v_call: TRBV6-5; j_call: TRBJ2-1; clone_size: few; d_call: NA; cdr3_nt: TGTGCCAGCAGTATACAGGGAGACAATGAGCAGTTCTTC; cdr3_aa: CASSIQGDNEQFF
v_call: TRBV27; j_call: TRBJ1-1; clone_size: few; d_call: TRBD1; cdr3_nt: TGTGCCAGCAGTTCCGGTCTGGACAGGGCTGAAGCTTTCTTT; cdr3_aa: CASSSGLDRAEAFF
v_call: TRBV12-3/TRBV12-4; j_call: TRBJ2-1; clone_size: NA; d_call: NA; cdr3_nt: TGTGCCAGCATGCCCAGGGGTTTGGATGAGCAGTTCTTC; cdr3_aa: CASMPRGLDEQFF
v_call: TRBV27; j_call: TRBJ1-6; clone_size: few; d_call: NA; cdr3_nt: TGTGCCAGCAGCCCCAGACACCGGGACACCGCCTATAATTCACCCCTCCACTTT; cdr3_aa: CASSPRHRDTAYNSPLHF